This is a list of T cell receptor beta chains from one sample in a study of blood T cell repertoires in COVID-19. Assay: immunoSEQ multiplex PCR; the TCRdb copy retains only in-frame clones and omits some. The sample records some 120,000 clones, around four fifths being singletons. Sequencing used peripheral blood. The origin of the receptors is a human donor in a cohort sampled during active COVID-19. CDR3s include the opening cysteine and the closing phenylalanine or tryptophan. D genes are given only for firm matches. Not every row has a clone size; where given, it reads once, few, many or a size class.

clone size	V gene	J gene	D gene	CDR3 protein	CDR3 DNA
NA	TRBV6-5	TRBJ1-6	NA	CATLSGLNSPLHF	TGTGCCACCCTTTCAGGGTTAAATTCACCCCTCCACTTT
NA	TRBV3-1/TRBV3-2	TRBJ2-7	NA	CASSQGGYEQYF	TGTGCCAGCAGCCAAGGAGGCTACGAGCAGTACTTC
NA	TRBV11-2	TRBJ2-1	NA	CASSLDIILNEQFF	TGTGCCAGCAGCCTCGACATAATTCTGAATGAGCAGTTCTTC
NA	TRBV7-2	TRBJ2-5	TRBD2	CASSTTSGGGAQYF	TGTGCCAGCAGCACCACTAGCGGGGGCGGGGCCCAGTACTTC
NA	TRBV15	TRBJ2-2	NA	CATSWERPGELFF	TGTGCCACCAGCTGGGAGAGGCCCGGGGAGCTGTTTTTT
once	TRBV21-1	TRBJ1-6	NA	CASSKGPLCRSPLHF	TGTGCCAGCAGCAAAGGGCCCCTTTGCAGGTCACCCCTCCACTTT
once	TRBV5-4	TRBJ2-5	NA	CASSPQGPHQETQYF	TGTGCCAGCAGCCCACAGGGCCCTCACCAAGAGACCCAGTACTTC
NA	TRBV28	TRBJ2-1	TRBD1	CASSRTGGGNEQFF	TGTGCCAGCAGTCGCACAGGGGGTGGTAATGAGCAGTTCTTC
NA	TRBV13	TRBJ2-5	TRBD2	CASSLAAGGANQETQYF	TGTGCCAGCAGCTTAGCAGCGGGGGGGGCCAACCAAGAGACCCAGTACTTC
NA	TRBV7-6	TRBJ2-2	TRBD1	CASSLSRDRNTGELFF	TGTGCCAGCAGCTTGTCCCGGGACAGGAACACCGGGGAGCTGTTTTTT
NA	TRBV5-5	TRBJ1-2	NA	CASSLVSRASNYGYTF	TGTGCCAGCAGCTTGGTTTCCAGGGCCTCTAACTATGGCTACACCTTC
NA	TRBV7-9	TRBJ1-1	NA	CASSPGHGANPLDPEAFF	TGTGCCAGCAGCCCCGGCCACGGAGCCAATCCCCTAGACCCAGAAGCTTTCTTT
NA	TRBV4-3	TRBJ2-7	NA	CASSQDTGGGIVRQYF	TGCGCCAGCAGCCAAGATACCGGCGGGGGCATCGTGAGGCAGTACTTC
NA	TRBV5-4	TRBJ2-1	TRBD2	CASSLSGGGGGNEQFF	TGTGCCAGCAGCTTAAGCGGGGGGGGCGGCGGCAATGAGCAGTTCTTC
NA	TRBV7-2	TRBJ1-2	NA	CASSLDSANYGYTF	TGTGCCAGCAGCTTAGACAGTGCTAACTATGGCTACACCTTC
NA	TRBV2	TRBJ2-5	NA	CASSSGVTGQETQYF	TGTGCCAGCAGTTCAGGGGTTACGGGCCAAGAGACCCAGTACTTC
NA	TRBV5-4	TRBJ2-3	NA	CASSLDGRGGDTQYF	TGTGCCAGCAGCTTGGACGGACGAGGGGGAGATACGCAGTATTTT
NA	TRBV10-3	TRBJ2-7	NA	CAISESKGIPYF	TGTGCCATCAGTGAGTCGAAGGGGATTCCGTACTTC
NA	TRBV6-6	TRBJ2-3	NA	CASGDSGYTQYF	TGTGCCAGCGGGGACTCGGGTTATACGCAGTATTTT
once	TRBV5-1	TRBJ1-1	NA	CASTMGEVDTEAFF	TGCGCCAGCACGATGGGGGAGGTAGACACTGAAGCTTTCTTT